This T cell receptor beta chain was documented in a study of T cell repertoires in cytomegalovirus infection. Across the study: Evidence of both CMV infection and a matching HLA type came from public TCR beta signatures. Study-level findings and limits: The ex vivo response showed dominance by HLA-C-restricted CMV-specific TCR beta clonotypes. Accumulated public TCR beta family frequency recognized individuals carrying CMV together with the relevant HLA.

TCRdb ran MiXCR on the reads and lists one entry per CDR3 protein. In the table there are some 130,000 distinct CDR3 sequences, more than 20% of which are singletons. As to this clonotype: Its antigen is as yet unknown.

CDR1 is MNHEY and CDR2 is SVGEGT in the germline V gene. This CDR3 spans 12 amino acids. The V gene end was trimmed by 8 bases and the J gene end by 9 bases; junction bases not matched to a gene: 7. This sequence joins TRBV6-2 or TRBV6-3 and TRBJ1-1; 9 nucleotides agree with TRBD1. The receptor was isolated from a human donor in good health (CMV status not recorded). Some clones in this sample may be carry-over from other donors' samples. What was sequenced was PBMCs, sequenced either directly or after in vitro stimulation (not recorded which). The CDR3 DNA follows: TGTGCCAGCGGACAGGGGACCGAAAAAGCTTTCTTT. It is translated as CASGQGTEKAFF.